One sample yielded the 26 T cell receptor beta chains listed below, sequenced in a study of tumor-infiltrating lymphocytes in primary liver carcinoma. Starting material of 450 to 550 ng total RNA yielded TCR beta cDNA via a constant-region primer. Modified slightly, ARM-PCR produced TCR beta libraries over three nested multiplex PCR rounds. TRBV1-TRBV30 forward primers and a C-beta reverse primer were used in the first two PCR rounds, which each ran for nine to ten cycles. One entry per CDR3 protein, called by TCRdb with MiXCR from the multiplex PCR reads. The table has around 99,000 distinct CDR3 sequences, just under 70% seen once. Unsorted bulk tissue (roughly 19-31 mg) underwent RNA and DNA co-extraction. Sequenced material: tumor-adjacent normal liver tissue. The receptors come from a man between 40 and 49 years old with primary liver carcinoma and hepatitis B virus infection.

The gene calls are TRBV29-1 and TRBJ1-1; D gene ambiguous. Germline CDR1 and CDR2: SQVTM and ANQGSEA. The CDR3 extends over 11 amino acids. The CDR3 DNA follows: TGCAGTATTGAACGGAACACTGAAGCTTTCTTT. This translates into CSIERNTEAFF.

This clonotype was recorded a few times. The chain links TRBV5-1 to TRBJ2-3; 10 bases line up with TRBD2. The germline V gene encodes CDR1 SGHRS and CDR2 YFSETQ. With 4 bases clipped from V and 3 bases from J, the junction kept 5 bases outside the gene matches. The CDR3 sequence is 15 residues long. The CDR3 DNA reads TGCGCCAGCAGCCTAGCGGGAGTGGAAACAGATACGCAGTATTTT. It is translated as CASSLAGVETDTQYF.

Concerning this clonotype: Here the CDR3 omits its conserved ending phenylalanine or tryptophan, so a read error is the likely source. The rearrangement joins TRBV29-1 to TRBJ2-7; D is unclear. From germline, CDR1 is SQVTM and CDR2 ANQGSEA. Trimming left V 6 bases short and J 1 base short, with 13 bases between. The CDR3 has 13 residues. The CDR3: CSVLKPQSYEQYI. CDR3 sequence (DNA): TGCAGCGTCCTCAAACCCCAATCCTACGAGCAGTACATC.

The V and J genes are TRBV20-1 and TRBJ2-3, with TRBD2 matching over 9 bases. This CDR3 comprises 16 residues. V lost 6 bases, J lost 8 bases, and 18 bases stayed unmatched. CDR1 is DFQATT, CDR2 SNEGSKA, per germline (reference sequence). CDR3 sequence (DNA): TGCAGTGCCCCCGTAATAGGGCCTAGCGGGGCGGGTACGCAGTATTTT. Residues: CSAPVIGPSGAGTQYF.

Concerning this clonotype itself: Mismatch with germline at one junction end may stem from a read error. The genes are TRBV4-1 and TRBJ2-2, with 9 bases that match TRBD2. The CDR3 has 15 amino acids. The germline CDR1 and CDR2 sequences are MGHRA and YSYEKL. CDR3 DNA sequence: TGTGCCAGCAACCGAAGTAGCGGGAGCGACGGGGAGCTGTTTTTT. Encoded protein: CASNRSSGSDGELFF.

This clonotype was recorded only once. At one boundary the junction diverges from the germline segment, which might be a read error. This chain uses TRBV29-1 with TRBJ1-4; tentatively, D is TRBD1 (5 bases). Germline assignment: CDR1 SQVTM and CDR2 ANQGSEA. This CDR3 is built from 13 residues. The CDR3 DNA sequence: TGCGGCGTTGATCAGGGAAAGTGTGAAAAACTGTTTTTT. This gives the protein CGVDQGKCEKLFF.

On this clonotype: The conserved closing phenylalanine or tryptophan is absent in this CDR3, likely reflecting a read error. The DNA is left out, because the CDR3 cannot be placed on it with certainty; the CDR3 is given as TCRdb lists it. The chain is built from TRBV11-2 and TRBJ2-2; TRBD1, the table's D call, was not compared with the DNA. The CDR3 adds up to 15 amino acids, both ends counted. CDR1 and CDR2 (germline): SGHAT, FQNNGV. This CDR3 reads CVSSKGQGGTGELLI.

This clonotype turned up a few times. This may be a read error, as it is one base from a much larger clone. The chain combines TRBV6-1 with TRBJ2-1, with D unclear. The CDR3 is 15 amino acids. Trimming removed 8 bases at V and 4 bases at J, with 18 bases between. The germline gives CDR1 MNHNS, CDR2 SASEGT. The CDR3 sequence: CASGVPQNPYNEQFF. The CDR3 bases are TGTGCCAGCGGTGTACCCCAGAACCCATACAATGAGCAGTTCTTC.

Remarks on this clonotype: As the CDR3 is not closed by the conserved phenylalanine or tryptophan, this likely results from a read error. V usage is TRBV11-2 and J usage is TRBJ1-3; D remains ambiguous. Germline V gene data show CDR1 as SGHAT and CDR2 as FQNNGV. The CDR3 is 14 amino acids. The CDR3 sequence: CVSSKEENRNTIYL. DNA for the CDR3: TGTGTCAGCAGCAAGGAGGAGAATAGAAACACCATATATCTT.

The gene calls are TRBV4-2 and TRBJ1-4; a possible D gene is TRBD1 (6 bases). V dropped 0 bases and J dropped 3 bases, with 17 bases sitting between them. CDR1 LGHNA and CDR2 YNFKEQ come from the germline V gene. This CDR3 spans 18 amino acids. As DNA, the CDR3 is TGTGCCAGCAGCCAAGATCGTGCGCGGGGGGCAGCTAATGAAAAACTGTTTTTT. This translates into CASSQDRARGAANEKLFF.

The gene calls are TRBV6-1 and TRBJ1-5; D unclear. The CDR3 totals 17 residues. Germline CDR1 is MNHNS and CDR2 is SASEGT. Trimming took off 0 bases at V and 2 bases at J, with 14 bases between the two ends. This CDR3 reads CASSEATGMVGNQPQHF. The CDR3, as DNA: TGTGCCAGCAGTGAAGCGACGGGGATGGTCGGCAATCAGCCCCAGCATTTT.

This clonotype has ten or more counts. The V gene is TRBV12-3 or TRBV12-4, the J gene TRBJ2-2; the D gene is possibly TRBD2 (5 bases). Deletions cut 0 bases from V and 7 bases from J, with 12 bases between. This CDR3 has 15 residues. CDR3: CASSLAGETGGELFF. The CDR3 nucleotides read TGTGCCAGCAGTTTAGCGGGAGAAACGGGCGGGGAGCTGTTTTTT.

Comment on this clonotype: Relative to the germline gene, one junction end is altered; a read error may explain this. V usage is TRBV5-4 and J usage is TRBJ2-4, with D possibly TRBD2 on 5 matching bases. CDR1 is SGHNT, CDR2 YYREEE, per germline (reference sequence). The CDR3 loop spans 14 amino acids. The CDR3 reads CASSLSLAKSIQYF. The CDR3 bases are TGTGCTAGCAGCCTATCTCTAGCCAAAAGCATTCAGTACTTC. The entire variable domain, with the rest obtained from reference TRBV5-4 and TRBJ2-4, is as follows: ETGVTQSPTHLIKTRGQQVTLRCSSQSGHNTVSWYQQALGQGPQFIFQYYREEENGRGNFPPRFSGLQFPNYSSELNVNALELDDSALYLCASSLSLAKSIQYFGAGTRLSVL.

Remarks on this clonotype: At one of its ends the junction is not consistent with the germline gene, which may arise from a read error. V and J are TRBV11-1 and TRBJ1-1, with unresolved D. This CDR3 contains 13 residues. Germline CDR1 SGHAT, CDR2 FQDESV (reference sequence). The DNA for the CDR3 is TGTGCCAGCAGCCCCGGGATGAACACTGGAGCTTTCTTT. This translates into CASSPGMNTGAFF.

The chain uses TRBV20-1 and TRBJ2-1, with D perhaps TRBD2 (6 bases). The germline gives CDR1 DFQATT, CDR2 SNEGSKA (reference sequence). V lost 1 base to trimming and J lost 4 bases, with 14 bases between them. The CDR3 length is 15 residues. CDR3 loop: CSARVWGEPYNEQFF. CDR3 sequence (DNA): TGCAGTGCTAGAGTTTGGGGGGAACCTTACAATGAGCAGTTCTTC.

The chain combines TRBV11-3 with TRBJ2-1, with D perhaps TRBD2 (5 bases). CDR3 length: 14 amino acids. Germline V gives CDR1 SGHNT, CDR2 YENEEA. V lost 9 bases and J lost 0, with 12 bases in between. Here the CDR3 DNA reads TGTGCCAGGGGCTTAGGGAGCTCCTACAATGAGCAGTTCTTC. The encoded protein is CARGLGSSYNEQFF.

Turning to this clonotype: This may come from a read error, since a much larger clone is one base off. V and J are TRBV6-5 and TRBJ2-7; TRBD2 might be the D (5 bases). V gave up 5 bases and J gave up 5 bases, with 16 bases separating them. Germline CDR1 is MNHEY and CDR2 is SVGAGI. The length of the CDR3 is 14 residues. CDR3 bases: TGTGCCAGCAGTCGTGAGACCCGGGGAAACGAGCAGTACTTC. Its protein product is CASSRETRGNEQYF.

This clonotype has only a few counts. A much more abundant neighbour one base away suggests this may be a read error. The rearrangement links TRBV12-3 or TRBV12-4 to TRBJ2-1; 9 bases align to TRBD2. The CDR3 runs to 17 residues. This chain's CDR3 is CAGSPRGGRAAYNEQFF. The CDR3 DNA sequence: TGTGCCGGCAGTCCTCGGGGCGGGAGGGCCGCCTACAATGAGCAGTTCTTC.

The chain is built from TRBV10-3 and TRBJ1-5; 7 nucleotides match TRBD1. V gave up 2 bases and J gave up 7 bases; unmatched junction bases: 8. The CDR3 runs to 15 residues. Germline loops: CDR1 ENHRY, CDR2 SYGVKD. CDR3 in amino acids: CAISETEGADQPQHF. CDR3 nucleotide sequence: TGTGCCATCAGTGAGACGGAGGGGGCAGACCAGCCCCAGCATTTT.

This clonotype was counted a single time. A clone one base away is much larger, so this may be a read error. The genes are TRBV10-1 and TRBJ2-3, with a weak D call TRBD2 (6 bases). Germline CDR1 reads WNHNN; CDR2 reads SYGVQD (reference sequence). This CDR3 is 13 amino acids long. This CDR3 is CAISRDLGDTQYF. The CDR3 DNA sequence: TGCGCCATCAGTAGGGACTTGGGAGATACGCAGTATTTT.

Notes on this clonotype: A single base separates this from a much larger clone, so it may be a read error. The rearrangement links TRBV5-4 to TRBJ2-1; possible D gene TRBD2, 5 bases. Germline-derived CDR1 and CDR2 are SGHNT and YYREEE (reference sequence). The CDR3 covers 15 residues. The CDR3 loop reads CASCLSPRGYNEQFF. CDR3 in DNA: TGTGCCAGCTGCTTAAGCCCTCGAGGGTACAATGAGCAGTTCTTC.

A remark on this clonotype: The junction shows a germline mismatch at one end, possibly a read error. This rearrangement joins TRBV29-1 to TRBJ2-7; D remains unclear. Germline V CDR1 and CDR2: SQVTM, ANQGSEA. CDR3 length: 12 amino acids. The DNA for the CDR3 is TGCAGCATTGAAGATCTATGTAGAGAGCAGTACTTC. It codes for CSIEDLCREQYF.

Turning to this clonotype: This may stem from a read error, because a much larger clone lies one nucleotide away. Since no conserved phenylalanine or tryptophan closes the CDR3, a read error is the likely cause. The V call is TRBV5-5, the J call TRBJ2-1; no firm D call. Trimming took 0 bases from V and 12 from J, leaving 16 bases between them. The CDR3 consists of 14 residues. Per germline, CDR1 SGHKS and CDR2 YYEKEE (reference sequence). CDR3 protein: CASSLARGSLGQFL. The CDR3 bases are TGTGCCAGCAGCTTGGCCAGAGGCAGCCTTGGGCAGTTCCTC.

A note on this clonotype: Just one base apart from a much larger clone, this may be a read error. The rearrangement uses TRBV10-3 and TRBJ2-1; tentatively, D is TRBD1 or TRBD2 (5 bases each). V was pared by 10 bases and J by 9 bases, with 31 bases between. The CDR3 contains 17 residues. Germline-derived CDR1 and CDR2 are ENHRY and SYGVKD. CDR3 in amino acids: CATKGTEASGYNGEQFF. The CDR3 coding sequence is TGTGCCACGAAAGGGACGGAGGCGTCGGGGTACAACGGTGAGCAGTTCTTC.

The V and J genes are TRBV5-1 and TRBJ2-1, with 9 bases lining up with TRBD2. The CDR3 is made up of 17 amino acids. The germline V gene encodes CDR1 SGHRS and CDR2 YFSETQ. Unmatched junction bases numbered 12, after V lost 0 bases and J lost 8 bases. The CDR3 bases are TGCGCCAGCAGCTTGGCCATAAGAAGGGCTAGCGGGGATGAGCAGTTCTTC. Protein product: CASSLAIRRASGDEQFF.

Concerning this clonotype itself: A much bigger clone sits one base away, suggesting this may be a read error. V and J are TRBV12-3 or TRBV12-4 and TRBJ2-1; D might be TRBD2 (5 bases). The CDR3 runs to 12 residues. The CDR3 region is CTSSLDRGEQFF. CDR3 coding DNA: TGTACCAGCAGCTTGGACCGGGGTGAGCAGTTCTTC.